One sample yielded the 12 T cell receptor beta chains listed below, sequenced in a study of blood T cell repertoires in COVID-19 (dated by TCRdb to about 2020). Library creation used the immunoSEQ multiplex PCR assay. As stored in TCRdb, this immuneACCESS dataset retains in-frame rearrangements with V and J assigned. A fraction of the clones does not appear; measured against another copy, unresolved V genes explain less than half of the discrepancy, and the remainder lacks a known reason. The sample data list approximately 180,000 clones, and 70% to 90% of these were observed just once. The ten largest clones take up around 9.9% of the sample. Sequencing used peripheral blood. All receptors come from a human donor with active or convalescent COVID-19. The donor label of this sample is uncertain.

The V and J genes are TRBV11-2 and TRBJ2-5; tentatively, D is TRBD1 (6 bases). V was shortened by 6 bases and J by 2 bases, with 13 bases between the two germline ends. The germline gives CDR1 SGHAT, CDR2 FQNNGV. This CDR3 contains 14 residues. CDR3: CASSLFQGQETQYF. The CDR3, as DNA: TGTGCCAGCAGTTTATTTCAGGGGCAAGAGACCCAGTACTTC.

V is TRBV2 and J is TRBJ2-3; D is perhaps TRBD1 (6 bases). The CDR3 spans 15 residues. Trimming stripped 7 bases from V and 5 bases from J, with 19 bases between. Germline V gene data show CDR1 as SNHLY and CDR2 as FYNNEI. CDR3 DNA sequence: TGTGCCAGCACCAAGCAGGGGCTGAAGGGAGATACGCAGTATTTT. Its protein product is CASTKQGLKGDTQYF.

About this clone: An end of the junction does not agree with germline; a read error may underlie this. The V call is TRBV7-7, the J call TRBJ2-7; the match to TRBD2 covers 12 bases. The CDR3 loop spans 17 amino acids. CDR1 and CDR2 from the germline V gene are SSHAT and FNYEAQ (reference sequence). This CDR3 reads CASSWQRLAGVPYEQYF. The CDR3 coding sequence is TGTGCTAGCAGCTGGCAAAGACTAGCGGGAGTTCCCTACGAGCAGTACTTC.

This clone was counted between two and nine times. V and J are TRBV12-3 or TRBV12-4 and TRBJ2-7; 10 bases match TRBD1. This CDR3 is built from 13 residues. The ends lost 7 bases at V and 5 bases at J; junction bases unmatched: 5. The CDR3 sequence is CASTWDRGDEQYF. For the CDR3, the DNA is TGTGCCAGCACGTGGGACAGGGGCGACGAGCAGTACTTC.

V usage is TRBV9 and J usage is TRBJ2-5; tentatively, D is TRBD2 (6 bases). CDR3 length equals 15 residues. Germline V gene data show CDR1 as SGDLS and CDR2 as YYNGEE. Trimming took 3 bases from V and 4 from J, leaving 16 bases between them. CDR3: CASSAGNLGGETQYF. The CDR3 coding sequence is TGTGCCAGCAGCGCCGGGAACCTCGGGGGAGAGACCCAGTACTTC.

The sample holds a few counts of this clone. V and J are TRBV12-3 or TRBV12-4 and TRBJ2-2; no clear D gene. Trimming left V 7 bases short and J 15 bases short, with 21 bases between. This CDR3 has 13 residues. The CDR3 loop reads CASTYGLGLEMFF. CDR3 sequence (DNA): TGTGCCAGCACCTACGGCCTAGGTTTAGAGATGTTTTTT.

The V and J genes are TRBV5-6 and TRBJ2-1, with TRBD2 identical over 12 bases. The CDR3 runs to 16 residues. The V segment lost 3 bases and the J segment 6 bases; nucleotides outside the gene matches: 7. Germline V gives CDR1 SGHDT, CDR2 YYEEEE. CDR3 protein: CASSWETSGGTNEQFF. As DNA, the CDR3 is TGTGCCAGCAGCTGGGAGACTAGCGGGGGCACCAATGAGCAGTTCTTC.

J is TRBJ2-5 and V is TRBV5-1; 12 positions agree with TRBD2. Germline V CDR1 and CDR2: SGHRS, YFSETQ. This CDR3 has 16 amino acids. V was pared by 2 bases and J by 4 bases, with 6 bases of the junction left unmatched. CDR3 protein: CASSLASGRVGETQYF. CDR3 DNA: TGCGCCAGCAGCTTAGCTAGCGGGAGGGTCGGAGAGACCCAGTACTTC.

J is TRBJ1-2 and V is TRBV7-2, with D maybe TRBD1 (6 bases). The CDR3 extends over 13 amino acids. CDR1 and CDR2 (germline): SGHTA, FQGNSA. V lost 5 bases and J 4 bases, leaving 11 bases between the germline ends. The CDR3 nucleotides are TGTGCCAGCAGCGACCGGGACACCTATGGCTACACCTTC. It is translated as CASSDRDTYGYTF.

This sequence joins TRBV5-1 and TRBJ2-2; D not certain. Trimming shortened V by 1 base and J by 6 bases, and 10 bases separated the two germline ends. Germline V gene sequence: CDR1 SGHRS, CDR2 YFSETQ. The CDR3 is 14 amino acids. The CDR3 bases are TGCGCCAGCAGCTTGTTACAGAGTGCCGGGGAGCTGTTTTTT. This codes for CASSLLQSAGELFF.

The chain employs TRBV13 and TRBJ2-1; TRBD2 matches 7 bases. The CDR3 is 15 amino acids. V gave up 4 bases and J gave up 4 bases; unmatched junction bases: 7. The germline gives CDR1 PRHDT, CDR2 FYEKMQ (reference sequence). CDR3 DNA sequence: TGTGCCAGCAGCTCCATAGGGCGGGGGTACAATGAGCAGTTCTTC. It is translated as CASSSIGRGYNEQFF.

In its sample, this clone was seen a few times. The chain recombines TRBV5-1 with TRBJ2-5; no reliable D call. CDR3 length: 15 residues. V shed 2 bases and J shed 1 base, with 12 bases lying between them. CDR1 SGHRS and CDR2 YFSETQ come from the germline V gene. The CDR3 DNA reads as TGCGCCAGCAGCTTTAATCCCTTCGGCCAAGAGACCCAGTACTTC. Translated, it gives CASSFNPFGQETQYF.